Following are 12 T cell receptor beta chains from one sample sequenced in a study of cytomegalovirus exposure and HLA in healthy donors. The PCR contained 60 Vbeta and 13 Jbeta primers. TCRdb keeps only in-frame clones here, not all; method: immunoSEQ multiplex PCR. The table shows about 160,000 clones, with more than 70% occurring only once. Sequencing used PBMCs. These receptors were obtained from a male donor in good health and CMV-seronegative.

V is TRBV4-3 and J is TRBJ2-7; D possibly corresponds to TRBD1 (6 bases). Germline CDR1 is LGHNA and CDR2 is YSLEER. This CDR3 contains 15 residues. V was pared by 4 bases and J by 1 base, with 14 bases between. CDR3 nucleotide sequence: TGCGCCAGCAGCCCGGACAGAACGACGTCCTACGAGCAGTACTTC. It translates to CASSPDRTTSYEQYF.

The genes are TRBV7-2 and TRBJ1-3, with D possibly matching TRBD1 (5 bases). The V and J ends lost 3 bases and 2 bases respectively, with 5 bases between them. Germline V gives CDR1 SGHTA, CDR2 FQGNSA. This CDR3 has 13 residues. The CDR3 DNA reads TGTGCCAGCAGCTTGACAGCTGGAAACACCATATATTTT. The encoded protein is CASSLTAGNTIYF.

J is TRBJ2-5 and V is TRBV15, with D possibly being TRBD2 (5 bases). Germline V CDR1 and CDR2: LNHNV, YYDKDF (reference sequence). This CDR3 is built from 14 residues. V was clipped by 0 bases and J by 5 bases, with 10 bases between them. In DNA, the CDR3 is TGTGCCACCAGCAGAGATAGGACGGGGGAGACCCAGTACTTC. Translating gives CATSRDRTGETQYF.

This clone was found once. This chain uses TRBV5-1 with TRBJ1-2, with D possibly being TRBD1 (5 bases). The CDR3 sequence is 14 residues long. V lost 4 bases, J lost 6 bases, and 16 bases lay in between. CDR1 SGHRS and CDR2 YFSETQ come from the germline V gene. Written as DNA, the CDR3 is TGCGCCAGCAGCCTGGGGGGGGGTTACGATGGCTACACCTTC. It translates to CASSLGGGYDGYTF. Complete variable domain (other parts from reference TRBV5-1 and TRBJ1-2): KAGVTQTPRYLIKTRGQQVTLSCSPISGHRSVSWYQQTPGQGLQFLFEYFSETQRNKGNFPGRFSGRQFSNSRSEMNVSTLELGDSALYLCASSLGGGYDGYTFGSGTRLTVV.

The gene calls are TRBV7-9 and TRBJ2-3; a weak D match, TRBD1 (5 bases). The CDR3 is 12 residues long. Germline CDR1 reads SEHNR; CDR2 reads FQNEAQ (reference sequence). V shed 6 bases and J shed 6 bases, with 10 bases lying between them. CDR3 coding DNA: TGTGCCAGCAGGGCAGGGTCCGATACGCAGTATTTT. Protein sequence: CASRAGSDTQYF.

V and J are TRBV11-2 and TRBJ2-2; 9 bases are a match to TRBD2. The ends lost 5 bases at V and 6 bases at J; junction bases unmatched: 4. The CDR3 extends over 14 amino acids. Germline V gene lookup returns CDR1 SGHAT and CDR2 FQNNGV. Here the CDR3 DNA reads TGTGCCAGCAGCCCTAGCGGGGTGGCCGGGGAGCTGTTTTTT. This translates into CASSPSGVAGELFF.

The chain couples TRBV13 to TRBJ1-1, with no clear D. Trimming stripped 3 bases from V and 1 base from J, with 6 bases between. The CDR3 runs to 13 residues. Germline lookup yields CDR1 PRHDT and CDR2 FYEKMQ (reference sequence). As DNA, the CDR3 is TGTGCCAGCAGCTTTTTAAAGAACACTGAAGCTTTCTTT. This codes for CASSFLKNTEAFF.

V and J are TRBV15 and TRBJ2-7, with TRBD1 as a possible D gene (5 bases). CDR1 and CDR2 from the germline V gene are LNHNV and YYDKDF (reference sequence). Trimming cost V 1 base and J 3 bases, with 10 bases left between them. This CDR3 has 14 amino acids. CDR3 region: CATSRVRGGYEQYF. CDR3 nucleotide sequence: TGTGCCACCAGCAGAGTAAGGGGCGGCTACGAGCAGTACTTC.

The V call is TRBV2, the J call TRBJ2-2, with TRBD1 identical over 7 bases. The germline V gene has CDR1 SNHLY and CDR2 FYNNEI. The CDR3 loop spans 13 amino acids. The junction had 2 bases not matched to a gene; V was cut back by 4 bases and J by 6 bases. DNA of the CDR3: TGTGCCAGCAGTGGGGACAGTGCCGGGGAGCTGTTTTTT. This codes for CASSGDSAGELFF.

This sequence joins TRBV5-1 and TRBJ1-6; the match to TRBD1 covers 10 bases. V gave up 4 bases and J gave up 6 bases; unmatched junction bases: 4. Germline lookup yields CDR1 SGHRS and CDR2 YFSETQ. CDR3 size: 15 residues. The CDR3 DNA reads TGCGCCAGCAGCCCCCGACAGGGGGCTAATTCACCCCTCCACTTT. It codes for CASSPRQGANSPLHF.

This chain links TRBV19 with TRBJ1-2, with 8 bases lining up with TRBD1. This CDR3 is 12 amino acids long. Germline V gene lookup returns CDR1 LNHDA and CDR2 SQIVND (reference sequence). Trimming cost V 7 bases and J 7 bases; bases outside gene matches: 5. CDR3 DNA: TGTGCCAGTAATGCAGGGGGCCTTGGCTACACCTTC. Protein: CASNAGGLGYTF.

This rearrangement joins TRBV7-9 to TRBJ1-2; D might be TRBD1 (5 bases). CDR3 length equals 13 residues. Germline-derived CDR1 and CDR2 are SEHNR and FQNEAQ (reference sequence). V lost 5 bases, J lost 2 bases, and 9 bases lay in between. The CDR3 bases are TGTGCCAGCAGCCTACAGGAGAACTATGGCTACACCTTC. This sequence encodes CASSLQENYGYTF.